This is a list of T cell receptor beta chains from one sample in a study of CD8 T cells in ankylosing spondylitis. Using its own MiXCR run on the 5' RACE reads, TCRdb lists one record per CDR3 protein. There are 250,000 to 400,000 distinct CDR3 sequences in the sample; approximately 10% occur only once, and roughly 9% lies in the top ten. The specimen sequenced was blood, either unsorted or a sorted T cell fraction (not recorded which). These receptors all come from a female donor with ankylosing spondylitis or in good health (not recorded which). Both conserved end residues are part of each CDR3. Fields, in order: J gene, clone size, D gene, V gene, CDR3 DNA, CDR3 protein. A D gene is named only where the DNA matches it firmly. Expanded clones are given a class, and other clones once, few, many or no size at all.

>TRBJ1-2|many|NA|TRBV29-1
TGCAGCGCTACGGTGACTGGAGGCTACACCTTC
CSATVTGGYTF
>TRBJ1-2|NA|NA|TRBV5-1
TGCGCCAGCAGCCCCGTGTGGGGGGAAAACTATGGCTACACCTTC
CASSPVWGENYGYTF
>TRBJ1-2|many|NA|TRBV20-1
TGCAGTGCTAGAGGCCTTACAGGGAATGCGGCCTATGGCTACACCTTC
CSARGLTGNAAYGYTF
>TRBJ1-1|many|NA|TRBV6-5
TGTGCCAGCAGTTACTCGGCAGGGAACCTTAAGGCTGAAGCTTTCTTT
CASSYSAGNLKAEAFF
>TRBJ2-1|many|NA|TRBV24-1
TGTGCCACCCAGGGGACATCCTACAATGAGCAGTTCTTC
CATQGTSYNEQFF
>TRBJ1-2|many|NA|TRBV20-1
TGCAGTGTCGCCGGGCTCGAAGGCTACACCTTC
CSVAGLEGYTF
>TRBJ1-1|few|NA|TRBV7-8
TGTGCCAGCAGCTTAACACAGGCCACTGAAGCTTTCTTT
CASSLTQATEAFF
>TRBJ2-4|NA|TRBD1|TRBV11-1
TGTGCCAGCAGCGTATACAGGGGGATGACCCTAGCCAAAAACATTCAGTACTTC
CASSVYRGMTLAKNIQYF
>TRBJ2-2|few|NA|TRBV28
TGTGCCAGCAGTTCCCTCATGCGAAGGGGACCAAGACTCGCGGACACCGGGGAGCTGTTTTTT
CASSSLMRRGPRLADTGELFF
>TRBJ1-1|NA|TRBD1|TRBV25-1
TGTGCCAGCAGTGAATTACTGACAGGGGGCACTGAAGCTTTCTTT
CASSELLTGGTEAFF
>TRBJ1-1|NA|NA|TRBV24-1
TGTGCCACCAGTGATCCCGGGCAGGCAGAGGCTTTCTTT
CATSDPGQAEAFF
>TRBJ1-5|NA|NA|TRBV19
TGTGCCAGTAGTATAGAAGGACAGAATAGCAATCAGCCCCAGCATTTT
CASSIEGQNSNQPQHF
>TRBJ1-5|NA|NA|TRBV7-2
TGTGCCAGCGGCTTATGGGGGTCCAGTCAGCCCCAGCATTTT
CASGLWGSSQPQHF
>TRBJ2-5|few|NA|TRBV3-1
TGTGCCAGCAGCCAAGATGGCGGGGCCCAAGAGACCCAGTACTTC
CASSQDGGAQETQYF
>TRBJ1-2|many|NA|TRBV7-8
TGTGCCAGCAGCTCCCTAGGGATCACCGGGCTCGGCTACACCTTC
CASSSLGITGLGYTF
>TRBJ1-1|few|NA|TRBV5-5
TGTGCCAGCAGCTCCACAAATAGGGACACTGAAGCTTTCTTT
CASSSTNRDTEAFF
>TRBJ1-2|many|TRBD1|TRBV9
TGTGCCAGCAGCGTGGACGCAGGGGGCGATGGCTACACCTTC
CASSVDAGGDGYTF
>TRBJ2-7|many|TRBD1|TRBV12-3/TRBV12-4
TGTGCCAGCAGTTTTAGGACAGGCCAATCCTACGAGCAGTACTTC
CASSFRTGQSYEQYF
>TRBJ2-5|many|TRBD2|TRBV7-2
TGTGCCAGCACTCGGATGGGGGGAGGGAGGGCAGAGACCCAGTACTTC
CASTRMGGGRAETQYF
>TRBJ1-1|many|TRBD1|TRBV7-6
TGTGCCAGCAGCCGAACCGGGACAGACGGTGGCACTGAAGCTTTCTTT
CASSRTGTDGGTEAFF
>TRBJ1-5|many|NA|TRBV5-1
TGCGCCAGCAGCGAGGGACCCGATCAGCCCCAGCATTTT
CASSEGPDQPQHF
>TRBJ1-3|many|NA|TRBV20-1
TGCAGTGCTAGAGAAACGGCTCGCGGCACCATATATTTT
CSARETARGTIYF
>TRBJ1-5|few|NA|TRBV7-9
TGTGCCAGCAGCCTCGGCGGGGCGCAGCCCCAGCATTTT
CASSLGGAQPQHF
>TRBJ1-2|NA|TRBD1|TRBV25-1
TGTGCCAGCAGTGAATTGGCCCTCGGACAGGGAGGCGGCTACACCTTC
CASSELALGQGGGYTF